Detailed here is one TCR beta chain. This record belongs to a study of blood T cell repertoires in COVID-19. Across the study: Acute and convalescent COVID-19 samples came from the United States, Italy and Spain. Sample material is recorded as cDNA or gDNA derived from T cells, B-cell-depleted T cells, or PBMCs.

From germline, CDR1 is LNHDA and CDR2 SQIVND (reference sequence). V lost 5 bases and J 0 bases, leaving 9 bases between the germline ends. This CDR3 region has 14 residues. Profiled with immunoSEQ multiplex PCR; TCRdb holds only in-frame clones, not every one. The repertoire holds fewer than 150,000 clones, around 73% seen once, with approximately 10% in the top ten. Sample: peripheral blood. This TCR was sampled from a man in his sixties who had recovered from COVID-19. The chain couples TRBV19 to TRBJ2-3, with D maybe TRBD1 (6 bases). CDR3: CASSEGDSTDTQYF. The CDR3 coding sequence is TGTGCCAGTAGTGAGGGGGATAGCACAGATACGCAGTATTTT.